These 28 T cell receptor beta chains originate from one sample sequenced in a study of T-cell reconstitution after alpha-beta-depleted transplantation in children. The TCRbeta library was prepared with unique molecular identifiers. Each CDR3 protein is one row after TCRdb ran MiXCR on the PCR reads. Of 90,000 to 100,000 distinct CDR3 sequences detected, 9.5% to 15% appear once; the ten largest clones hold approximately 14%. The material was PBMCs from the stem cell graft donor, obtained from the stem cell graft. The receptor set was obtained from a human donor who donated a stem cell graft to a child with inherited bone marrow failure.

There are many counts of this clonotype. The gene calls are TRBV9 and TRBJ2-6; D remains unclear. Trimming left V 0 bases short and J 9 bases short, with 4 bases between. CDR3 length: 12 amino acids. Per the germline V gene, CDR1 is SGDLS and CDR2 is YYNGEE. CDR3: CASSVAGNVLTF. CDR3 DNA sequence: TGTGCCAGCAGCGTAGCGGGCAACGTCCTGACTTTC.

In its sample, this clonotype was seen many times. V gene TRBV12-3 or TRBV12-4 combines with J gene TRBJ2-3; D remains unclear. The CDR3 totals 13 residues. Trimming removed 1 base at V and 4 bases at J, with 6 bases between. CDR3 sequence (DNA): TGTGCCAGCAGTTTAGGTGGGGCAGATACGCAGTATTTT. It yields the protein CASSLGGADTQYF.

This clonotype showed up many times. The rearrangement uses TRBV5-1 and TRBJ2-1; weak D call: TRBD2 (6 bases). The CDR3 totals 15 residues. The V and J ends lost 1 base and 5 bases respectively, with 13 bases between them. Germline loops: CDR1 SGHRS, CDR2 YFSETQ. This CDR3 is CASSLRPSDHNEQFF. DNA for the CDR3: TGCGCCAGCAGCTTGAGGCCTAGCGACCACAATGAGCAGTTCTTC.

The chain couples TRBV5-1 to TRBJ1-5; the D is unclear. The germline V gene encodes CDR1 SGHRS and CDR2 YFSETQ. The CDR3 consists of 14 residues. The germline V and J ends were trimmed by 0 bases and 5 bases, with 9 bases remaining between them. The CDR3 bases are TGCGCCAGCAGCTTGGCAGGAGTCGATCAGCCCCAGCATTTT. Amino acids: CASSLAGVDQPQHF.

This clonotype was seen more than once but under ten times. J is TRBJ2-3 and V is TRBV7-2; 9 bases line up with TRBD1. CDR1 and CDR2 (germline): SGHTA, FQGNSA. CDR3 length: 17 amino acids. Trimming at V came to 0 bases and at J to 2 bases, leaving 6 bases not matched to a gene. CDR3 nucleotide sequence: TGTGCCAGCAGCTTAGCAACAGGGGGCCATCACACAGATACGCAGTATTTT. This translates into CASSLATGGHHTDTQYF. The variable domain in full, with the rest retrieved from reference TRBV7-2 and TRBJ2-3, is GAGVSQSPSNKVTEKGKDVELRCDPISGHTALYWYRQSLGQGLEFLIYFQGNSAPDKSGLPSDRFSAERTGGSVSTLTIQRTQQEDSAVYLCASSLATGGHHTDTQYFGPGTRLTVL.

This clonotype was picked up many times. This chain connects TRBV20-1 to TRBJ2-5; D is uncertain. The CDR3 totals 13 residues. The V gene's germline CDR1 is DFQATT and CDR2 SNEGSKA (reference sequence). Trimming took 0 bases from V and 5 from J, leaving 10 bases between them. CDR3 amino acids: CSARDGLGETQYF. In DNA, the CDR3 is TGCAGTGCTAGAGACGGCCTTGGCGAGACCCAGTACTTC.

This clonotype was seen at least ten times. The genes are TRBV5-1 and TRBJ2-7; 14 bases line up with TRBD2. The J segment lost 3 bases and the V segment lost 5 bases, leaving 10 bases of the junction unmatched. There are 17 residues in the CDR3. CDR1 is SGHRS, CDR2 YFSETQ, per germline. The CDR3 bases are TGCGCCAGCAGACAGTCTCCGGGACTAGCGGGGGTCTACGAGCAGTACTTC. Its translation: CASRQSPGLAGVYEQYF.

This clonotype was detected many times. This chain links TRBV4-2 with TRBJ1-4; a possible D gene is TRBD1 (6 bases). In germline, CDR1 is LGHNA, CDR2 YNFKEQ. The CDR3 sequence is 16 residues long. The V end lost 0 bases, the J end lost 7 bases, and 15 bases lay between the germline ends. CDR3 region: CASSQDLGAGSEKLFF. For the CDR3, the DNA is TGTGCCAGCAGCCAAGATTTGGGGGCAGGGAGTGAAAAACTGTTTTTT.

This clonotype came up many times. The V gene is TRBV7-2, the J gene TRBJ2-3; D is perhaps TRBD1 or TRBD2 (6 bases each). The CDR3 length is 15 residues. The germline CDR1 and CDR2 sequences are SGHTA and FQGNSA. V dropped 2 bases and J dropped 1 base, with 10 bases sitting between them. CDR3 in amino acids: CASSLMGGGTDTQYF. CDR3 nucleotides: TGTGCCAGCAGCTTAATGGGGGGCGGCACAGATACGCAGTATTTT.

This clonotype occurred many times. The chain uses TRBV28 and TRBJ2-5; D is undetermined. Germline V gene sequence: CDR1 MDHEN, CDR2 SYDVKM. The CDR3 contains 15 residues. V dropped 3 bases and J dropped 5 bases, with 16 bases sitting between them. The CDR3 region has the DNA TGTGCCAGCAGTTTCGTTCAGGCACTCGTTGAGACCCAGTACTTC. Encoded protein: CASSFVQALVETQYF.

This clonotype was seen ten or more times. The rearrangement joins TRBV7-8 to TRBJ1-1; D remains ambiguous. The CDR3 has 15 amino acids. Germline values: CDR1 SGHVS, CDR2 FQNEAQ. The V and J ends lost 5 bases and 0 bases respectively, with 13 bases between them. CDR3 DNA sequence: TGTGCCAGCAGCCTGGTAGAGGGCGTGAACACTGAAGCTTTCTTT. Protein: CASSLVEGVNTEAFF.

V is TRBV4-2 and J is TRBJ2-1; 13 bases fit TRBD2. The J segment lost 13 bases and the V segment lost 4 bases, leaving 7 bases of the junction unmatched. The CDR3 sequence is 14 residues long. Looked up from germline, CDR1 is LGHNA and CDR2 is YNFKEQ. The CDR3 loop reads CASSRGLAGVIQFF. The CDR3, as DNA: TGTGCCAGCAGCCGTGGACTAGCGGGGGTAATCCAGTTCTTC.

The table lists this clonotype with a few counts. The V call is TRBV6-5, the J call TRBJ1-1; no clear D. V dropped 3 bases and J dropped 1 base, with 12 bases sitting between them. Germline V gives CDR1 MNHEY, CDR2 SVGAGI. This CDR3 contains 15 residues. CDR3 bases: TGTGCCAGCAGTTATAGGTCCGCCCCGAACACTGAAGCTTTCTTT. It yields the protein CASSYRSAPNTEAFF.

This clonotype was observed many times. V usage is TRBV2 and J usage is TRBJ1-1; D call uncertain. This CDR3 has 14 residues. Trimming stripped 2 bases from V and 3 bases from J, with 10 bases between. The germline V gene has CDR1 SNHLY and CDR2 FYNNEI. The CDR3 region has the DNA TGTGCCAGCAGTGAATTACCCCAGGACACTGAAGCTTTCTTT. This encodes CASSELPQDTEAFF.

This clonotype was recorded at least ten times. The CDR3 spells CASSFGGEYYGYTF. CDR3 nucleotide sequence: TGCGCCAGCAGCTTTGGCGGAGAGTACTATGGCTACACCTTC. J is TRBJ1-2 and V is TRBV5-1, with unresolved D. Trimming pared 2 bases from V and 3 bases from J, leaving 11 bases between. Per the germline V gene, CDR1 is SGHRS and CDR2 is YFSETQ. The CDR3 covers 14 residues.

The chain employs TRBV4-2 and TRBJ1-2; tentatively, D is TRBD1 (5 bases). This CDR3 has 16 amino acids. Germline assignment: CDR1 LGHNA and CDR2 YNFKEQ. The V gene lost 4 bases and the J gene lost 4 bases, with 19 bases spanning the gap. The CDR3: CASSRSPGGRVYGYTF. The CDR3 DNA reads TGTGCCAGCAGCCGCTCCCCCGGGGGGAGGGTCTATGGCTACACCTTC.

This clonotype was detected many times. The chain's CDR3 is CASSLDKLLAEQYF. The CDR3 region has the DNA TGTGCCAGCAGCCTTGACAAGCTATTGGCCGAGCAGTACTTC. The chain uses TRBV7-2 and TRBJ2-7, with unresolved D. CDR3 size: 14 residues. Germline CDR1 SGHTA, CDR2 FQGNSA. Trimming stripped 5 bases from V and 6 bases from J, with 17 bases between.

Many counts were recorded for this clonotype. The V gene is TRBV5-5, the J gene TRBJ1-5; 7 bases are shared with TRBD1. Germline V gene lookup returns CDR1 SGHKS and CDR2 YYEKEE (reference sequence). The CDR3 spans 13 residues. After removal of 4 bases from V and 7 bases from J, the junction contained 5 bases not matched to a gene. CDR3 in amino acids: CASSIRGRQPQHF. The CDR3 DNA reads TGTGCCAGCAGCATCAGGGGGAGACAGCCCCAGCATTTT.

Many counts were recorded for this clonotype. The rearrangement links TRBV19 to TRBJ2-1; D may match TRBD1 or TRBD2 (5 bases each). This CDR3 spans 15 amino acids. The ends were cut back, 6 bases at V and 5 bases at J, with 17 bases in the middle. Germline V gives CDR1 LNHDA, CDR2 SQIVND (reference sequence). As DNA, the CDR3 is TGTGCCAGTAGCACCCCCGGACTGGGGGACAATGAGCAGTTCTTC. This gives the protein CASSTPGLGDNEQFF.

There are many counts of this clonotype. V and J are TRBV7-2 and TRBJ1-5, with a possible D match to TRBD1 (5 bases). CDR3 length equals 16 residues. Germline V gene sequence: CDR1 SGHTA, CDR2 FQGNSA. Deletions cut 1 base from V and 1 base from J, with 11 bases between. CDR3 amino acids: CASSLEGVVSNQPQHF. DNA of the CDR3: TGTGCCAGCAGCTTAGAAGGGGTTGTGAGCAATCAGCCCCAGCATTTT. The full variable domain, completed using reference TRBV7-2 and TRBJ1-5, is GAGVSQSPSNKVTEKGKDVELRCDPISGHTALYWYRQSLGQGLEFLIYFQGNSAPDKSGLPSDRFSAERTGGSVSTLTIQRTQQEDSAVYLCASSLEGVVSNQPQHFGDGTRLSIL.

In its sample, this clonotype was seen many times. The chain links TRBV23-1 to TRBJ2-4; 8 bases agree with TRBD1. TRBV23-1 is marked as an open reading frame, function uncertain. CDR3 length: 17 residues. The ends lost 2 bases at V and 0 bases at J; junction bases unmatched: 6. The CDR3 nucleotides read TGCGCCAGCAGTCAACCACCAGGACAGGGAGCCAAAAACATTCAGTACTTC. Its translation: CASSQPPGQGAKNIQYF.

This clonotype was counted many times. The V and J genes are TRBV2 and TRBJ2-7; the match to TRBD2 covers 7 bases. V lost 10 bases, J lost 0 bases, and 6 bases stayed unmatched. The CDR3 is 13 residues long. The V gene's germline CDR1 is SNHLY and CDR2 FYNNEI. DNA of the CDR3: TGTGCCACCAGCGGGACGGTCTCCTACGAGCAGTACTTC. Residues: CATSGTVSYEQYF.

V and J are TRBV7-2 and TRBJ2-7; D remains unclear. The CDR3 sequence is 14 residues long. Trimming left V 3 bases short and J 3 bases short, with 12 bases between. The germline V gene has CDR1 SGHTA and CDR2 FQGNSA. CDR3 sequence reads: CASSFGFLSYEQYF. The CDR3 DNA reads as TGTGCCAGCAGCTTCGGATTCCTCAGCTACGAGCAGTACTTC.

This clonotype showed up many times. The chain employs TRBV20-1 and TRBJ2-3, with 10 bases matching TRBD2. V dropped 2 bases and J dropped 5; count of bases not matched to a gene: 7. The CDR3 spans 15 residues. The germline V gene has CDR1 DFQATT and CDR2 SNEGSKA (reference sequence). DNA for the CDR3: TGCAGTGCTAGACCCGGGCTAGCGGGAGAAGATACGCAGTATTTT. The encoded protein is CSARPGLAGEDTQYF.

This clonotype was counted many times. This chain uses TRBV10-3 with TRBJ2-2; D call uncertain. The germline V gene has CDR1 ENHRY and CDR2 SYGVKD. The CDR3 runs to 12 residues. V lost 6 bases and J lost 0, with 2 bases in between. The CDR3 reads CAISPNTGELFF. The CDR3 DNA sequence: TGTGCCATCAGCCCGAACACCGGGGAGCTGTTTTTT.

The chain joins TRBV5-4 to TRBJ2-7, with D unclear. Germline values: CDR1 SGHNT, CDR2 YYREEE (reference sequence). V was cut by 3 bases and J by 3 bases, with 13 bases left in between. This CDR3 comprises 14 residues. The chain's CDR3 is CASSSYANLYEQYF. Written as DNA, the CDR3 is TGTGCCAGCAGCTCCTACGCGAACCTCTACGAGCAGTACTTC.

This clonotype was counted many times. The chain joins TRBV7-2 to TRBJ2-3; D perhaps matches TRBD2 (5 bases). Germline lookup yields CDR1 SGHTA and CDR2 FQGNSA. V was pared by 5 bases and J by 4 bases, with 13 bases between. The CDR3 has 14 amino acids. The DNA for the CDR3 is TGTGCCAGCAGCCCCATGCGGGTATCAGATACGCAGTATTTT. As protein: CASSPMRVSDTQYF.

This clonotype was seen many times. V usage is TRBV7-3 and J usage is TRBJ1-2; 7 nucleotides line up with TRBD1. The junction had 13 bases not matched to a gene; V was cut back by 5 bases and J by 7 bases. The CDR3 is 15 amino acids. From germline, CDR1 is SGHTA and CDR2 FQGTGA. For the CDR3, the DNA is TGTGCCAGCAGCACCTCCGGGACAGCAACTGGTGGCTACACCTTC. This gives the protein CASSTSGTATGGYTF. Full variable domain (outside the CDR3, taken from reference TRBV7-3 and TRBJ1-2): GAGVSQTPSNKVTEKGKYVELRCDPISGHTALYWYRQSLGQGPEFLIYFQGTGAADDSGLPNDRFFAVRPEGSVSTLKIQRTERGDSAVYLCASSTSGTATGGYTFGSGTRLTVV.